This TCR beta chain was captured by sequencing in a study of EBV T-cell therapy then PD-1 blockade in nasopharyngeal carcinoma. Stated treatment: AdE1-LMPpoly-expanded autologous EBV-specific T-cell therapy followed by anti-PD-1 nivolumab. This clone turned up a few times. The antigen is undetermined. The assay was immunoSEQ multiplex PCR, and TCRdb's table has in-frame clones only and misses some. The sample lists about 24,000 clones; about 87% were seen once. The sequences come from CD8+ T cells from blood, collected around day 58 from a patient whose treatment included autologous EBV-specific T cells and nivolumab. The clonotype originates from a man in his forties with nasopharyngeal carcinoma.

The CDR3 nucleotides are TGTGCCAGCAGCTTAATTGCTAGCGGGGGGATTAATGAGCAGTTCTTC. This translates into CASSLIASGGINEQFF. The chain recombines TRBV7-3 with TRBJ2-1; 11 nucleotides align to TRBD2. This CDR3 spans 16 amino acids. J was trimmed by 7 bases and V by 1 base; bases with no gene match: 6. Germline CDR1 SGHTA, CDR2 FQGTGA. The variable domain in full, completed from reference TRBV7-3 and TRBJ2-1, reads GAGVSQTPSNKVTEKGKYVELRCDPISGHTALYWYRQSLGQGPEFLIYFQGTGAADDSGLPNDRFFAVRPEGSVSTLKIQRTERGDSAVYLCASSLIASGGINEQFFGPGTRLTVL.